One sample yielded the 26 T cell receptor beta chains listed below, sequenced in a study of cytomegalovirus exposure and HLA in healthy donors. Primers for the PCR totalled 60 Vbeta and 13 Jbeta. The protocol was immunoSEQ multiplex PCR, while the TCRdb copy is restricted to in-frame clones and leaves out a portion. This table has roughly 98,000 clones, 60% to 75% appearing once. Specimen: PBMCs. The receptor source for this set is a female donor in good health and CMV-seropositive.

Remarks on this clone: One end of the junction fails to match germline, which may point to a read error. In the same sample, other DNA sequences code for this CDR3. The chain couples TRBV29-1 to TRBJ2-3; D is unresolved. The CDR3 spans 12 residues. Germline loops: CDR1 SQVTM, CDR2 ANQGSEA. The CDR3 sequence: CSGIKHTDTQYF. The CDR3 DNA reads as TGCAGCGGAATAAAACACACAGATACACAGTATTTT.

This clone has just a few counts. The chain carries TRBV7-2 and TRBJ2-7; 8 nucleotides line up with TRBD1. This CDR3 has 13 amino acids. Germline CDR1 and CDR2: SGHTA and FQGNSA. Trimming cost V 5 bases and J 5 bases; bases outside gene matches: 5. The CDR3 sequence: CASSTQGADEQYF. The CDR3 DNA reads as TGTGCCAGCAGCACCCAGGGGGCGGACGAGCAGTACTTC.

This chain joins TRBV7-2 and TRBJ2-7; 9 bases align to TRBD1. The CDR3 has 13 residues. With 5 bases clipped from V and 6 bases from J, the junction kept 5 bases outside the gene matches. The germline V gene has CDR1 SGHTA and CDR2 FQGNSA. Here the CDR3 DNA reads TGTGCCAGCAGCCGTACAGGGGGCGGCGAGCAGTACTTC. This translates into CASSRTGGGEQYF.

This clone was observed a few times. The genes are TRBV5-6 and TRBJ1-5; tentatively, D is TRBD1 (5 bases). Germline V gene sequence: CDR1 SGHDT, CDR2 YYEEEE. This CDR3 comprises 13 residues. The V gene lost 4 bases and the J gene lost 0 bases, with 5 bases spanning the gap. The CDR3: CASSDSSNQPQHF. DNA for the CDR3: TGTGCCAGCAGCGACAGTAGCAATCAGCCCCAGCATTTT.

The rearrangement joins TRBV27 to TRBJ1-1; 7 bases align to TRBD1. The ends lost 0 bases at V and 7 bases at J; junction bases unmatched: 2. Germline CDR1 and CDR2: MNHEY and SMNVEV (reference sequence). This CDR3 region has 13 residues. CDR3 sequence reads: CASSLSDRYEAFF. CDR3 coding DNA: TGTGCCAGCAGTTTATCGGACAGGTATGAAGCTTTCTTT.

The rearrangement uses TRBV10-3 and TRBJ2-2, with TRBD2 identical over 13 bases. Germline CDR1 and CDR2: ENHRY and SYGVKD. Trimming cost V 6 bases and J 2 bases; bases outside gene matches: 6. The CDR3 sequence is 17 residues long. Here the CDR3 DNA reads TGTGCCATCAGACGACTAGCGGGAGGTGTCAACACCGGGGAGCTGTTTTTT. Translation: CAIRRLAGGVNTGELFF.

CDR3 DNA sequence: TGTGCCAGCATAGGGCAGGGGGGCACCGGGGAGCTGTTTTTT. This gives the protein CASIGQGGTGELFF. The J gene is TRBJ2-2, the V gene TRBV25-1; D is perhaps TRBD1 (7 bases). The CDR3 loop spans 14 amino acids. V dropped 7 bases and J dropped 4 bases, with 13 bases sitting between them. In germline, CDR1 is MGHDK, CDR2 SYGVNS.

V is TRBV6-6 and J is TRBJ1-2; 11 nucleotides line up with TRBD1. Germline CDR1 is MNHNY and CDR2 is SVGAGI (reference sequence). The junction had 2 bases not matched to a gene; V was cut back by 6 bases and J by 5 bases. The CDR3 spans 13 residues. The CDR3 protein is CASSRDRGYGYTF. In nucleotides, the CDR3 is TGTGCCAGCAGCCGGGACAGGGGGTATGGCTACACCTTC.

The chain joins TRBV7-8 to TRBJ2-3; TRBD1 agrees at 7 bases. Trimming took 8 bases from V and 3 from J; bases not matched to a gene: 14. CDR3 size: 16 residues. From germline, CDR1 is SGHVS and CDR2 FQNEAQ. Here the CDR3 reads CASLSGDRVNTDTQYF. The CDR3, as DNA: TGTGCCAGCCTAAGTGGAGACAGGGTGAATACAGATACGCAGTATTTT. Using reference TRBV7-8 and TRBJ2-3 for the parts outside the CDR3, the full variable domain is GAGVSQSPRYKVAKRGQDVALRCDPISGHVSLFWYQQALGQGPEFLTYFQNEAQLDKSGLPSDRFFAERPEGSVSTLKIQRTQQEDSAVYLCASLSGDRVNTDTQYFGPGTRLTVL.

The V call is TRBV11-2, the J call TRBJ2-1; D possibly corresponds to TRBD2 (5 bases). In germline, CDR1 is SGHAT, CDR2 FQNNGV. V was clipped by 8 bases and J by 1 base, with 12 bases between them. The CDR3 has 14 residues. For the CDR3, the DNA is TGTGCCAGCGCGGGTCCCCAATCCTACAATGAGCAGTTCTTC. Translating it yields CASAGPQSYNEQFF.

The rearrangement joins TRBV25-1 to TRBJ2-5; 11 bases map to TRBD2. From germline, CDR1 is MGHDK and CDR2 SYGVNS. Trimming removed 2 bases from V and 5 bases from J; junction bases left unmatched: 4. The CDR3 consists of 15 residues. This CDR3 reads CASSEARLAGETQYF. CDR3 nucleotide sequence: TGTGCCAGCAGTGAAGCTAGACTAGCGGGGGAGACCCAGTACTTC.

This chain uses TRBV5-1 with TRBJ1-1; no firm D call. The germline V gene encodes CDR1 SGHRS and CDR2 YFSETQ. Trimming took off 1 base at V and 6 bases at J, with 16 bases between the two ends. The CDR3 covers 15 residues. CDR3 nucleotide sequence: TGCGCCAGCAGCTTGATCGGCGGAGGAAGCGCTGAAGCTTTCTTT. Residues: CASSLIGGGSAEAFF.

The gene calls are TRBV11-2 and TRBJ1-1, with D unclear. The CDR3 covers 13 residues. V lost 5 bases and J 5 bases, leaving 12 bases between the germline ends. Germline assignment: CDR1 SGHAT and CDR2 FQNNGV. CDR3 amino acids: CASSLTRSTEAFF. The CDR3 bases are TGTGCCAGCAGCCTGACACGTTCTACTGAAGCTTTCTTT.

The V gene is TRBV18, the J gene TRBJ2-7; TRBD1 is a possible D gene (6 bases). CDR3 length equals 14 residues. The V end lost 5 bases, the J end lost 5 bases, and 16 bases lay between the germline ends. Germline CDR1 reads KGHSH; CDR2 reads LQKENI. The CDR3 sequence is CASSTTHRANEQYF. The DNA of the CDR3 is TGTGCCAGCTCAACCACTCACAGGGCTAACGAGCAGTACTTC.

In DNA form, the CDR3 reads TGTGCCAGCGGCAAACAGGGTGACTATGGCTACACCTTC. This encodes CASGKQGDYGYTF. V gene TRBV6-5 combines with J gene TRBJ1-2, with D possibly being TRBD1 (6 bases). The CDR3 has 13 residues. V was cut by 8 bases and J by 3 bases, with 13 bases left in between. Germline V gene sequence: CDR1 MNHEY, CDR2 SVGAGI.

The V call is TRBV7-2, the J call TRBJ2-5; perhaps TRBD2 as D (7 bases). The germline CDR1 and CDR2 sequences are SGHTA and FQGNSA. The CDR3 covers 15 residues. Trimming left V 4 bases short and J 7 bases short, with 19 bases between. The CDR3 protein is CASSSGLMRGGTQYF. In DNA, the CDR3 is TGTGCCAGCAGCTCGGGGCTAATGAGGGGGGGGACCCAGTACTTC.

V gene TRBV30 combines with J gene TRBJ2-1, with 9 bases fitting TRBD2. Germline trimming cut 2 bases from V and 15 bases from J; bases unmatched to any gene: 8. The V gene's germline CDR1 is GTSNPN and CDR2 SVGIG (reference sequence). The CDR3 consists of 12 residues. The CDR3 sequence is CAWSLTSGSPFF. Written as DNA, the CDR3 is TGTGCCTGGAGTCTTACTAGCGGGTCTCCGTTCTTC.

The gene calls are TRBV6-1 and TRBJ1-5, with D unclear. CDR3 length: 13 amino acids. V was trimmed by 1 base and J by 7 bases, leaving 8 bases between them. Germline CDR1 reads MNHNS; CDR2 reads SASEGT. CDR3 DNA sequence: TGTGCCAGCAGTGAAGATAGGCGGCAGCCCCAGCATTTT. Protein sequence: CASSEDRRQPQHF.

The chain employs TRBV6-5 and TRBJ2-2; weak D call: TRBD2 (6 bases). The CDR3 has 15 residues. Germline lookup yields CDR1 MNHEY and CDR2 SVGAGI. V was clipped by 0 bases and J by 3 bases, with 8 bases between them. This chain's CDR3 is CASSYSGGYTGELFF. The CDR3 bases are TGTGCCAGCAGTTACTCGGGGGGTTACACCGGGGAGCTGTTTTTT.

The chain couples TRBV11-3 to TRBJ2-2; possible D gene TRBD1, 6 bases. With 3 bases removed from V and 0 bases from J, the gap between germline ends came to 8 bases. The CDR3 length is 15 residues. The V gene's germline CDR1 is SGHNT and CDR2 YENEEA. This chain's CDR3 is CASSFRGSNTGELFF. The CDR3 nucleotides are TGTGCCAGCAGCTTCAGGGGCTCGAACACCGGGGAGCTGTTTTTT.

The chain is built from TRBV4-1 and TRBJ2-5; TRBD1 is a possible D gene (8 bases). Per the germline V gene, CDR1 is MGHRA and CDR2 is YSYEKL. Trimming cost V 0 bases and J 5 bases, with 22 bases left between them. This CDR3 is 18 amino acids long. This CDR3 reads CASSQDWGRAGGWETQYF. In DNA, the CDR3 is TGCGCCAGCAGCCAAGATTGGGGGAGGGCAGGGGGCTGGGAGACCCAGTACTTC.

This clone was counted a single time. This chain uses TRBV5-1 with TRBJ1-4; 9 bases agree with TRBD1. CDR3 size: 15 residues. After removal of 4 bases from V and 2 bases from J, the junction contained 3 bases not matched to a gene. From germline, CDR1 is SGHRS and CDR2 YFSETQ. CDR3: CASSRDRGTNEKLFF. The CDR3 bases are TGCGCCAGCAGCCGCGACAGGGGGACTAATGAAAAACTGTTTTTT.

V and J are TRBV2 and TRBJ1-5; D call uncertain. The V and J ends lost 7 bases and 4 bases respectively, with 11 bases between them. Per the germline V gene, CDR1 is SNHLY and CDR2 is FYNNEI. CDR3 length: 13 amino acids. The CDR3 nucleotides are TGTGCCAGCAACGTGGCAGTAAATCAGCCCCAGCATTTT. This sequence encodes CASNVAVNQPQHF.

The CDR3 loop reads CASSQDRSGVVNTEAFF. CDR3 coding DNA: TGCGCCAGCAGCCAAGATCGGTCAGGGGTTGTGAACACTGAAGCTTTCTTT. V gene TRBV4-3 combines with J gene TRBJ1-1; possible D gene TRBD1, 6 bases. V was cut by 0 bases and J by 0 bases, with 14 bases left in between. Germline CDR1 is LGHNA and CDR2 is YSLEER. This CDR3 spans 17 amino acids.

The chain links TRBV10-3 to TRBJ1-1; D might be TRBD1 (5 bases). Trimming left V 6 bases short and J 6 bases short, with 20 bases between. Germline V gene lookup returns CDR1 ENHRY and CDR2 SYGVKD. The CDR3 is 15 residues long. CDR3 sequence: CAIRGVKGRDAEAFF. Here the CDR3 DNA reads TGTGCCATCAGGGGAGTGAAGGGGAGGGACGCTGAAGCTTTCTTT.

The chain links TRBV7-2 to TRBJ1-2; D is undetermined. The CDR3 has 10 residues. Germline values: CDR1 SGHTA, CDR2 FQGNSA. Trimming took 10 bases from V and 5 from J, leaving 8 bases between them. This CDR3 reads CATERYGYTF. The CDR3 DNA follows: TGTGCCACCGAGCGTTATGGCTACACCTTC.